This TCR beta chain was observed in a study of OX40 agonist ivuxolimab in advanced cancers. Overall study context: Patients got intravenous ivuxolimab at 0.01 to 10 mg/kg every 2 weeks. General study results and limits: Both blood CD4+ and CD8+ T cells showed clonal growth by week 6 at 0.1 to 3.0 mg/kg. In a subset of nonresponders, normalized T-cell clonal expansion was also low. On average, CD8+ T cells showed a greater number of expanded clones than CD4+.

Trimming pared 5 bases from V and 6 bases from J, leaving 11 bases between. The CDR3 totals 13 residues. From germline, CDR1 is SGHTA and CDR2 FQGNSA. TCRdb's table, derived via immunoSEQ multiplex PCR, lists solely in-frame clones and lacks some. The sample shows more than 55,000 clones, about four fifths of them seen only once. Of note for this clone: As yet, its antigen is unknown.

The chain combines TRBV7-2 with TRBJ2-1, with D unresolved. Here the sequenced sample was CD4+ or CD8+ T cells sorted from blood, taken in a trial of the OX40 agonist ivuxolimab. The receptor comes from an adult with an advanced solid tumor such as melanoma, head and neck, liver or kidney cancer. The CDR3 bases are TGTGCCAGCAGCGCGGACGGCTTCAATGAGCAGTTCTTC. It specifies CASSADGFNEQFF.